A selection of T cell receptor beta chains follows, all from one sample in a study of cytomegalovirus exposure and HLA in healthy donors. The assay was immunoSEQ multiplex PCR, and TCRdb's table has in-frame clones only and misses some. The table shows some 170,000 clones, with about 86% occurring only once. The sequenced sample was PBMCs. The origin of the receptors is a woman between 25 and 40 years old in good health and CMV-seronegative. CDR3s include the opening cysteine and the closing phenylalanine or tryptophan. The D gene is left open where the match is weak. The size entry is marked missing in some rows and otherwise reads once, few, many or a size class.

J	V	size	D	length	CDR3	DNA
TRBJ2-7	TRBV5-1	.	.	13	CASSLDPAYEQYF	TGCGCCAGCAGCTTGGATCCAGCCTACGAGCAGTACTTC
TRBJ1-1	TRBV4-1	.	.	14	CASSQGGGGGEAFF	TGCGCCAGCAGCCAAGGGGGGGGTGGCGGGGAAGCTTTCTTT
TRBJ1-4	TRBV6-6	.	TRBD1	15	CASRPPGTGSEKLFF	TGTGCCAGCAGACCTCCCGGGACAGGATCTGAAAAACTGTTTTTT
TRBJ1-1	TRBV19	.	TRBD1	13	CASSRDSYTEAFF	TGTGCCAGTAGCCGGGACAGCTACACTGAAGCTTTCTTT
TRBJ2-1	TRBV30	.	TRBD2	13	CAWSVRRESEQFF	TGTGCCTGGAGTGTACGGCGGGAGAGTGAGCAGTTCTTC
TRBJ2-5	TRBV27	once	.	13	CASSFRGGETQYF	TGTGCCAGCAGTTTCCGGGGCGGGGAGACCCAGTACTTC
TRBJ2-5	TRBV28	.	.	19	CASSSHQPGGPVVQETQYF	TGTGCCAGCAGTTCCCACCAGCCAGGAGGGCCCGTTGTGCAAGAGACCCAGTACTTC
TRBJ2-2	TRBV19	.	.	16	CASTGSGQLNTGELFF	TGTGCCAGCACGGGGTCCGGGCAGCTGAACACCGGGGAGCTGTTTTTT
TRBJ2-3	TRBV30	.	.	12	CAWSVPVGTQYF	TGTGCCTGGAGTGTACCCGTGGGTACGCAGTATTTT
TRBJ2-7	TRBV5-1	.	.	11	CASSDRGEQYF	TGCGCCAGCAGCGACAGAGGCGAGCAGTACTTC
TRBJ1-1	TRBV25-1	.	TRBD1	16	CASRTGGAGMNTEAFF	TGTGCCAGCAGAACAGGGGGCGCGGGTATGAACACTGAAGCTTTCTTT
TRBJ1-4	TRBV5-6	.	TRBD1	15	CASSSNQGAGEKLFF	TGTGCCAGCAGCTCCAACCAGGGGGCAGGTGAAAAACTGTTTTTT
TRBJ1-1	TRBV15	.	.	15	CATSLRGQRGSEAFF	TGTGCCACCAGTCTCCGGGGGCAGCGAGGTTCTGAAGCTTTCTTT
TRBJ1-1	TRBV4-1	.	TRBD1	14	CASSKKTGDTEAFF	TGCGCCAGCAGCAAAAAAACAGGGGACACTGAAGCTTTCTTT
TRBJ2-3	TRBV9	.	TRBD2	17	CASSLGGRGGAVDTQYF	TGTGCCAGCAGCTTGGGCGGTCGCGGGGGGGCGGTAGATACGCAGTATTTT
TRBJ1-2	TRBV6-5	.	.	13	CASRIAMSHGYTF	TGTGCCAGCAGGATCGCCATGAGCCATGGCTACACCTTC
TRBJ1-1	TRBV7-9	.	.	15	CASSLVQGPNTEAFF	TGTGCCAGCAGCTTAGTTCAGGGCCCCAACACTGAAGCTTTCTTT
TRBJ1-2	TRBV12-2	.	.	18	CASRSAQGQGKEDYGYTF	TGTGCAAGTCGCTCTGCCCAGGGACAGGGTAAGGAAGACTATGGCTACACCTTC
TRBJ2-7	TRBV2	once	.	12	CASSGRTYEQYF	TGTGCCAGCAGCGGGCGGACCTACGAGCAGTACTTC
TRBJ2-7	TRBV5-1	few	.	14	CASSFRTSSYEQYF	TGCGCCAGCAGCTTCAGAACTAGCTCCTACGAGCAGTACTTC
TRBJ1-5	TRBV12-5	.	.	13	CASGIDSNQPQHF	TGTGCTAGTGGTATCGATAGCAATCAGCCCCAGCATTTT
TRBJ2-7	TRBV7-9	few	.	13	CASSPAGFPEQYF	TGTGCCAGCAGCCCTGCCGGGTTCCCCGAGCAGTACTTC
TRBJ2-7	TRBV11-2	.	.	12	CASSLKAYEQYF	TGTGCCAGCAGCCTCAAGGCTTACGAGCAGTACTTC
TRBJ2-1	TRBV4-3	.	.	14	CASSQDLVGNEQFF	TGCGCCAGCAGCCAAGATCTGGTGGGCAATGAGCAGTTCTTC
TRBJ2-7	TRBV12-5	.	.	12	CASGLSGDEQYF	TGTGCTAGTGGTTTGTCGGGGGACGAGCAGTACTTC
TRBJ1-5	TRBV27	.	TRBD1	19	CASSLSGRGETDSNQPQHF	TGTGCCAGCAGTTTATCGGGCAGGGGGGAAACGGATAGCAATCAGCCCCAGCATTTT
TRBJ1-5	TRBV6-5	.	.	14	CASSYSQSNQPQHF	TGTGCCAGCAGTTACTCCCAGAGCAATCAGCCCCAGCATTTT
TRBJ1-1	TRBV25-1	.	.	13	CASSKGGGTEAFF	TGTGCCAGCAGCAAGGGGGGGGGCACTGAAGCTTTCTTT
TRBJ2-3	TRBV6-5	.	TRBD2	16	CASSLGTSGRSDTQYF	TGTGCCAGCAGTTTAGGGACTAGCGGGAGGTCGGATACGCAGTATTTT
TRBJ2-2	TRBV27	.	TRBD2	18	CASSPGWLAGAHTGELFF	TGTGCCAGCAGCCCTGGCTGGCTAGCGGGGGCCCACACCGGGGAGCTGTTTTTT
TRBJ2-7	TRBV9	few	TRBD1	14	CASSVDRGPYEQYF	TGTGCCAGCAGCGTAGACAGGGGCCCCTACGAGCAGTACTTC
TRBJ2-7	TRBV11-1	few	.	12	CASSGNTYEQYF	TGTGCCAGCAGCGGTAACACCTACGAGCAGTACTTC
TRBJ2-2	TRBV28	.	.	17	CASSLYRPDPNTGELFF	TGTGCCAGCAGTTTATACCGGCCGGACCCGAACACCGGGGAGCTGTTTTTT
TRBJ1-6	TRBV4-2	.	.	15	CASSHVTARNSPLHF	TGTGCCAGCAGCCACGTGACAGCGCGCAATTCACCCCTCCACTTT
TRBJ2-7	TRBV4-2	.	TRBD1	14	CASSQGQGTYEQYF	TGTGCCAGCAGCCAAGGACAGGGGACCTACGAGCAGTACTTC
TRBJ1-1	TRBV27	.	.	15	CASSYQDQTNTEAFF	TGTGCCAGCAGCTACCAGGACCAGACGAACACTGAAGCTTTCTTT
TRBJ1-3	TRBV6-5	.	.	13	CASSLVFGNTIYF	TGTGCCAGCAGTTTAGTGTTTGGAAACACCATATATTTT
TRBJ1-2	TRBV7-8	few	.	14	CASSLLGAHYGYTF	TGTGCCAGCAGCTTACTGGGGGCTCACTATGGCTACACCTTC
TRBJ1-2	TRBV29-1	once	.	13	CSVDGGLWYGYTF	TGCAGCGTTGATGGGGGGCTCTGGTATGGCTACACCTTC
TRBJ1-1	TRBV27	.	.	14	CASSPTPTWLEAFF	TGTGCCAGCAGTCCGACCCCTACTTGGTTAGAAGCTTTCTTT
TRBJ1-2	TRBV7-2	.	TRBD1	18	CASSLRATGGWNEDGYTF	TGTGCCAGCAGCTTACGAGCAACAGGGGGCTGGAATGAAGATGGCTACACCTTC
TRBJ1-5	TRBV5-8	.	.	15	CASSNRIAGGQPQHF	TGTGCCAGCAGCAACCGGATCGCTGGGGGTCAGCCCCAGCATTTT
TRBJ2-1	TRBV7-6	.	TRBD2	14	CASSLTGGFNEQFF	TGTGCCAGCAGCTTAACGGGGGGTTTCAATGAGCAGTTCTTC
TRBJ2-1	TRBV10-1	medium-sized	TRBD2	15	CASSDRREPRHEQFF	TGCGCCAGCAGTGATCGGCGGGAGCCACGGCATGAGCAGTTCTTC
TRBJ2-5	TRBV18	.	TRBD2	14	CASSPGLAGETQYF	TGTGCCAGCTCACCAGGTCTAGCGGGAGAGACCCAGTACTTC
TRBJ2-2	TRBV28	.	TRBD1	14	CASNIRQGAGELFF	TGTGCCAGCAACATCAGACAGGGGGCCGGGGAGCTGTTTTTT
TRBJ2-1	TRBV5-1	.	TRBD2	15	CASSFLAGASTEQFF	TGCGCCAGCAGCTTCCTAGCGGGAGCATCCACTGAGCAGTTCTTC
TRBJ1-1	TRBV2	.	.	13	CASKASQAREAFF	TGTGCCAGCAAAGCCTCCCAAGCACGGGAAGCTTTCTTT
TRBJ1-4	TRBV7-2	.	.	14	CASSLDATNEKLFF	TGTGCCAGCAGCCTGGATGCAACTAATGAAAAACTGTTTTTT
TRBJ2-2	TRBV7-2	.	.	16	CASSLIGIGGTGELFF	TGTGCCAGCAGCTTAATCGGGATTGGCGGAACCGGGGAGCTGTTTTTT
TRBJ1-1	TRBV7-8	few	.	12	CASRETGSEAFF	TGTGCCAGCAGGGAGACAGGATCCGAAGCTTTCTTT